The T cell receptor beta chain described here comes from a study of CD8 T cells in Susac syndrome (dated by TCRdb to about 2019). A note on the overall study: The study used repertoire sequencing to test whether antigen drove CD8+ T cell activation and differentiation in Susac syndrome. The paper as a whole reports these results and caveats: The TCR sequencing and HLA analysis was acknowledged to have included a relatively small number of individuals.

RNA was extracted using the RNeasy kit, and roughly 0.5 to 1 ug of the RNA was reverse transcribed with random hexamers. The immunoSEQ multiplex PCR assay, which covers 54 Vbeta and 13 Jbeta segments, was used to amplify TCR beta CDR3 regions. PCR amplification bias was corrected using a synthetic template baseline for primer optimization and computational correction. The original methods were these. Only productive sequences were kept, with reads annotated to V, D and J genes according to IMGT and analyzed in immunoSEQ Analyzer. Clonality was calculated as one minus the Shannon entropy normalized by log2 of the number of productive unique sequences. For each patient and control, public and private clones were evaluated among the 100 most prevalent clones. Clones were defined as Susac-specific when absent from the healthy and MS cohorts, from about 1,100 published viral clones and from other ImmuneACCESS disease sequences. The public reads were reprocessed in TCRdb via fastp at Q25 and MiXCR, keeping in-frame beta chains. Rows are unified per CDR3 protein, each entry keeping the most common DNA and genes. TCRdb, not the original authors, processed these V and J calls. The sample table contains 120,000 or so distinct CDR3 sequences; only one count was recorded for approximately 93% of them. In total, the top ten clones hold under 0.095% of the sample.

Peripheral blood CD8+ and CD4+ T cells from healthy donors, Susac syndrome patients and multiple sclerosis patients were profiled by high-throughput TCR beta sequencing. The multiple sclerosis controls were treatment-naive patients who had stable or active relapsing-remitting disease and met the revised McDonald criteria. Bulk CD8+ and CD4+ T cells were purified by magnetic negative isolation, while CD8+ TEMRA cells were enriched using FACS. Blood was collected in EDTA tubes and processed within 24 hours, with PBMCs isolated through density gradient centrifugation. PBMCs intended for TCR sequencing were frozen in liquid nitrogen and were later thawed in a 37 degrees C water bath. A purity of at least 90% was achieved for sorted or isolated CD4+, CD8+ and CD8+ TEMRA cells. To note about this clonotype: It lacks a known antigen. No base quality information exists; no much larger clone differs at one position.

The germline V gene specifies SGDLS as CDR1 and YYNGEE as CDR2. Trimming takes 5 bases off V and 5 bases off J; junction bases not matched to a gene: 10. There are 15 amino acids in the CDR3, from cysteine to phenylalanine inclusive. The CDR3 DNA has 45 bases and is translated from base 1. This TCR was sampled from a human donor with multiple sclerosis. Here the chain combines TRBV9 and TRBJ2-5; 9 middle bases align to TRBD1. The sample was CD4+ T cells from PBMCs. The DNA sequence is given as TGTGCCAGCAGACCCACGGCGGGACAGGGTGAGACCCAGTACTTC. Translated, it gives CASRPTAGQGETQYF. When the CDR3 is completed using the reference TRBV9 and TRBJ2-5 genes on either side, the full variable domain is DSGVTQTPKHLITATGQRVTLRCSPRSGDLSVYWYQQSLDQGLQFLIQYYNGEERAKGNILERFSAQQFPDLHSELNLSSLELGDSALYFCASRPTAGQGETQYFGPGTRLLVL.